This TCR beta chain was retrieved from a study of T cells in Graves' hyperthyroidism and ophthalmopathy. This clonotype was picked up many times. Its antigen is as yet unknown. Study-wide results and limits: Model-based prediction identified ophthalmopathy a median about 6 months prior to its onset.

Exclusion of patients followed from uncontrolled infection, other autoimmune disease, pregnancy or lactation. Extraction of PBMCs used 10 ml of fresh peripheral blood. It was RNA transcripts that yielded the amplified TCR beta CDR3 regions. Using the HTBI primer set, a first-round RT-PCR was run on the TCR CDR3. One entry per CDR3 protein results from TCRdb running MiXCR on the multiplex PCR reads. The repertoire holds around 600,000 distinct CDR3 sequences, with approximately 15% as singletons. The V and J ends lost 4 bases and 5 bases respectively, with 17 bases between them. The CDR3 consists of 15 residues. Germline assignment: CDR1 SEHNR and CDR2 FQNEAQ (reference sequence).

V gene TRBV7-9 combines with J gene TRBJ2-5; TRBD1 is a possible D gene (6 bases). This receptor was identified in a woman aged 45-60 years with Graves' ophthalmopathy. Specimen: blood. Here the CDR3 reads CASSSSGAIGETQYF. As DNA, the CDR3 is TGTGCCAGCAGCTCATCAGGGGCAATCGGGGAGACCCAGTACTTC.